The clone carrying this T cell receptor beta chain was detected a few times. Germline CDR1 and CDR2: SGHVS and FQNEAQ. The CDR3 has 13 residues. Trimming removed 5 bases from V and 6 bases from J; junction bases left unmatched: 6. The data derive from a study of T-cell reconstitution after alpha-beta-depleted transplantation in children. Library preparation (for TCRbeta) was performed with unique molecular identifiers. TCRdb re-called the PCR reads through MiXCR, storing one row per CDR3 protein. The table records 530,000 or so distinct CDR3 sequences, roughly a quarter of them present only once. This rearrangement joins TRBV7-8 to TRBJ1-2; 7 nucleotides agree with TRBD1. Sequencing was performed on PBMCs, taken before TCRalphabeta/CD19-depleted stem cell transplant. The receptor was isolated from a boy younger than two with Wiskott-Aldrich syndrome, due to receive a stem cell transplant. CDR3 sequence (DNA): TGTGCCAGCAGCGCGAGACAGGGAAATGGCTACACCTTC. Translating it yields CASSARQGNGYTF.